The present TCR beta chain was sequenced within a study of control samples from healthy donors and cancer patients. V was trimmed by 6 bases and J by 1 base, leaving 10 bases between them. CDR3 length: 13 residues. The V gene's germline CDR1 is GTSNPN and CDR2 SVGIG (reference sequence). Profiling relied on immunoSEQ multiplex PCR, and the TCRdb table lists in-frame clones only, not all of them. The table shows 110,000 to 150,000 clones, with around 94% occurring only once. This clone was observed once. The TCR sequence derives from a man in his 60s with colorectal cancer. What was sequenced was PBMCs. The rearrangement joins TRBV30 to TRBJ1-5; a weak D match, TRBD1 (5 bases). The CDR3 here is CACSRDSNQPQHF. In nucleotides, the CDR3 is TGTGCCTGTTCCCGGGACAGCAATCAGCCCCAGCATTTT.